Following are 2 T cell receptor beta chains from one sample sequenced in a study of tumor and adjacent non-tumor tissue in lung cancer. Three rounds of nested PCR, following a modified ARM-PCR protocol, produced the TCRbeta library. TCRdb redid the calling of the multiplex PCR reads with MiXCR, one entry per CDR3 protein. The sample shows roughly 150,000 distinct CDR3 sequences, roughly 66% of them seen only once. This sample's RNA came from whole unsorted tissue. Sequenced sample: lung tumor tissue. These TCRs come from a man aged 55 to 70 with small cell lung cancer.

Concerning this clonotype itself: This CDR3 fails to terminate in the conserved phenylalanine or tryptophan, so it likely reflects a read error. The CDR3 sequence: CASSFRQTDTEAFC. The CDR3 nucleotides are TGTGCCAGTAGCTTTAGACAGACCGACACTGAAGCTTTCTGT. V usage is TRBV11-2 and J usage is TRBJ1-1; tentative D call: TRBD1 (5 bases). The CDR3 consists of 14 residues. The germline gives CDR1 SGHAT, CDR2 FQNNGV.

With respect to this clonotype: This may arise from a read error, as a much more abundant clone is one base away. The CDR3 region is CASSGLSCEQYF. The CDR3 DNA is TGTGCCAGCAGCGGACTCTCCTGCGAGCAGTACTTC. The V gene is TRBV12-3 or TRBV12-4, the J gene TRBJ2-7, with D perhaps TRBD2 (5 bases). This CDR3 region has 12 residues.